This T cell receptor beta chain was sequenced for a study of cytotoxic CD8 clonotypes in ibrutinib-treated CLL. Study details: After a median roughly a year on treatment (6 to 36), response samples were drawn.

Findings of the study overall: The clonality rise at ibrutinib response reflected private clonotype expansion. Clonality (at baseline) was higher than in age-matched healthy donors and tracked circulating CD8+ T-cell counts.

The method was immunoSEQ multiplex PCR; TCRdb's version includes in-frame clones alone and lacks a portion of them. The profile shows 250,000 to 350,000 clones, approximately 76% of them singletons. The authors obtained roughly 1.8 micrograms of genomic DNA from cryopreserved PBMCs for TCR beta libraries. Points on this clone: The target antigen is unknown.

Germline assignment: CDR1 PRHDT and CDR2 FYEKMQ (reference sequence). CDR3 length: 15 residues. With V trimmed by 5 bases and J by 5 bases, 10 bases remained unmatched. The chain couples TRBV13 to TRBJ2-3, with 7 bases matching TRBD2. The TCR comes from a human donor with chronic lymphocytic leukemia. The specimen comprised PBMCs, sampled at disease progression, from a patient treated with ibrutinib. The CDR3 is CASSPPRGRVDTQYF. In nucleotides, the CDR3 is TGTGCCAGCAGCCCCCCTCGCGGGAGAGTAGATACGCAGTATTTT.